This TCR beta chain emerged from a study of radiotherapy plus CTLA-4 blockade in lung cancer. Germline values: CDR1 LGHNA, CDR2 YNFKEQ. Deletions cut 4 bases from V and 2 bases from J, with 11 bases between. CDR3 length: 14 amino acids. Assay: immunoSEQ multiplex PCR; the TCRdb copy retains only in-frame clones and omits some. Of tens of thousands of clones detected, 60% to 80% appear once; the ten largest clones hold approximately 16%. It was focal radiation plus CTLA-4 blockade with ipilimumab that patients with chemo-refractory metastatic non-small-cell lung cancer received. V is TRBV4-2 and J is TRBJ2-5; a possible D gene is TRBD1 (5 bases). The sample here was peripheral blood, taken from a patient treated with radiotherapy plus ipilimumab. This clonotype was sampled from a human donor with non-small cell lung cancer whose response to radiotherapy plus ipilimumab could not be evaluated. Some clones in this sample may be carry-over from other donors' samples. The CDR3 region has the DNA TGTGCCAGCAGCCCCTCAGGGTTACAAGAGACCCAGTACTTC. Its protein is CASSPSGLQETQYF.